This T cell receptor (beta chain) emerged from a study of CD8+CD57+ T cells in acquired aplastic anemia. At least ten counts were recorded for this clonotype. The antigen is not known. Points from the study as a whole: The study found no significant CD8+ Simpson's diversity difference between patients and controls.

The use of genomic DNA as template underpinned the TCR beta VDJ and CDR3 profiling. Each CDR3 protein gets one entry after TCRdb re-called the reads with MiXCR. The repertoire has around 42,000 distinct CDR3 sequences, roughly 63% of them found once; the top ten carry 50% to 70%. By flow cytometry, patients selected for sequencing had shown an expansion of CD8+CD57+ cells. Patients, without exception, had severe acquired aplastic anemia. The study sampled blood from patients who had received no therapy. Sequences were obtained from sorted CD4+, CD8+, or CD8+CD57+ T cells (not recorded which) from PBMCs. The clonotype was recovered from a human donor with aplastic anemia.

The CDR3 DNA reads as TGTGCCAGCAGCCAAGTGGCGGGACCCACCGGGGAGCTGTTTTTT. The encoded protein is CASSQVAGPTGELFF. The chain links TRBV14 to TRBJ2-2; possible D gene TRBD2, 6 bases. The CDR3 spans 15 residues. Germline CDR1 and CDR2: SGHDN and FVKESK. V gave up 1 base and J gave up 4 bases, with 10 bases separating them.